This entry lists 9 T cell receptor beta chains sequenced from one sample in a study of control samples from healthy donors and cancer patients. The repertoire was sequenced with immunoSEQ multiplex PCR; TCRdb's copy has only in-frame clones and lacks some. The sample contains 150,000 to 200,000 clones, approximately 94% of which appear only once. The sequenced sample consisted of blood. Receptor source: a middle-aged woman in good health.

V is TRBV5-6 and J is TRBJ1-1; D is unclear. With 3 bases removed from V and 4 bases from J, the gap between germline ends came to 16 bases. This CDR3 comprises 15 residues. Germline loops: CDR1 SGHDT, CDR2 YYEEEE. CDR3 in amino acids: CASSSLHSLGTEAFF. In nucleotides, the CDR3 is TGTGCCAGCAGCTCCTTGCATAGTCTCGGCACTGAAGCTTTCTTT.

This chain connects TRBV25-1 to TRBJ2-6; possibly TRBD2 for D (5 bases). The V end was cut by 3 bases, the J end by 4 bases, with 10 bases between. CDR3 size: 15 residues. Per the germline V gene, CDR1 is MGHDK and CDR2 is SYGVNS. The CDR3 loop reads CASSDSGYGANVLTF. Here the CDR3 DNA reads TGTGCCAGCAGTGACTCGGGGTACGGGGCCAACGTCCTGACTTTC.

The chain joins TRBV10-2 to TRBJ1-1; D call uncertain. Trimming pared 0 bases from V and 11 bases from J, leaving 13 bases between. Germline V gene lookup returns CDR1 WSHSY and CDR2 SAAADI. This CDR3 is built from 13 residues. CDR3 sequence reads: CASSESSGVGAFF. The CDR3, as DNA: TGCGCCAGCAGTGAGTCGTCGGGCGTGGGGGCTTTCTTT.

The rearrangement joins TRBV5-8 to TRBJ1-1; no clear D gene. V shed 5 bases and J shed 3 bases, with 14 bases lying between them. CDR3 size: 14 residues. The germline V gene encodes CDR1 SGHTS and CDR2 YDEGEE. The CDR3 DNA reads TGTGCCAGCAGACTCAGGAGTCCTGACACTGAAGCTTTCTTT. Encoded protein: CASRLRSPDTEAFF. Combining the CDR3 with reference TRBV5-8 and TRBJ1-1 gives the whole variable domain EAGVTQSPTHLIKTRGQQATLRCSPISGHTSVYWYQQALGLGLQFLLWYDEGEERNRGNFPPRFSGRQFPNYSSELNVNALELEDSALYLCASRLRSPDTEAFFGQGTRLTVV.

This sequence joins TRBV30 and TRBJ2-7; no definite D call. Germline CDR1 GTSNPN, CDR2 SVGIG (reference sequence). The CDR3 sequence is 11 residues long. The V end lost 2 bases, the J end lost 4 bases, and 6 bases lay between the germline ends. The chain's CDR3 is CAWSPEYEQYF. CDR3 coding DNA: TGTGCCTGGAGTCCCGAGTACGAGCAGTACTTC.

CDR3 nucleotides: TGTGCCAGCAGCCAAGTCAGGGGGACATACACCGGGGAGCTGTTTTTT. Its translation is CASSQVRGTYTGELFF. The chain couples TRBV7-2 to TRBJ2-2; TRBD1 matches at 7 bases. Germline trimming cut 5 bases from V and 3 bases from J; bases unmatched to any gene: 9. CDR1 is SGHTA, CDR2 FQGNSA, per germline. The CDR3 consists of 16 residues.

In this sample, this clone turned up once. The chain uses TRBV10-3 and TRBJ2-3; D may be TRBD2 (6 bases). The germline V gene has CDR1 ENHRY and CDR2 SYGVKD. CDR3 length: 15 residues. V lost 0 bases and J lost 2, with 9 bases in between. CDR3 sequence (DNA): TGTGCCATCAGTGAGTCTAGCGGACACACAGATACGCAGTATTTT. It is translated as CAISESSGHTDTQYF.

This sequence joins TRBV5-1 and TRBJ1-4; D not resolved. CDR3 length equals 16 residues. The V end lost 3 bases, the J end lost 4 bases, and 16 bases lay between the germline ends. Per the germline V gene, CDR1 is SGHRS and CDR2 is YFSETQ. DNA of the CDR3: TGCGCCAGCAGCTGGACCCCTCCGCATCGTAATGAAAAACTGTTTTTT. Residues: CASSWTPPHRNEKLFF.

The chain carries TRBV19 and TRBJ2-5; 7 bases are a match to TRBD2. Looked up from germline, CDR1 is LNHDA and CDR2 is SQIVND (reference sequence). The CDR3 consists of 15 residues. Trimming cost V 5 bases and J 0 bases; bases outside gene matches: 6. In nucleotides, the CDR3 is TGTGCCAGTAGTGTTTCTAGCGGCAACCAAGAGACCCAGTACTTC. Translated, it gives CASSVSSGNQETQYF.